The TCR beta chain under discussion was sequenced for a study of identical twins. General observations from the study: Models underpredicted monozygotic twin sharing of out-of-frame TCR alpha.

TCRdb reprocessed the 5' RACE reads with MiXCR, giving one entry per CDR3 protein. The sample lists about 530,000 distinct CDR3 sequences; roughly 15% were seen once. A few counts support this clonotype. Its target is unknown. These sequences were also reported in another study, on yellow fever vaccine responses in identical twins.

The sample was CD4+ T cells sorted from blood. This receptor was identified in a woman aged 18-35 years in good health.

CDR3: CASSLGLAGGRTGELFF. Written as DNA, the CDR3 is TGTGCCAGCAGCTTGGGGCTAGCGGGAGGGCGGACCGGGGAGCTGTTTTTT. The chain recombines TRBV5-5 with TRBJ2-2; 12 bases fit TRBD2. The CDR3 loop spans 17 amino acids. Unmatched junction bases numbered 5, after V lost 0 bases and J lost 5 bases. Per germline, CDR1 SGHKS and CDR2 YYEKEE (reference sequence).